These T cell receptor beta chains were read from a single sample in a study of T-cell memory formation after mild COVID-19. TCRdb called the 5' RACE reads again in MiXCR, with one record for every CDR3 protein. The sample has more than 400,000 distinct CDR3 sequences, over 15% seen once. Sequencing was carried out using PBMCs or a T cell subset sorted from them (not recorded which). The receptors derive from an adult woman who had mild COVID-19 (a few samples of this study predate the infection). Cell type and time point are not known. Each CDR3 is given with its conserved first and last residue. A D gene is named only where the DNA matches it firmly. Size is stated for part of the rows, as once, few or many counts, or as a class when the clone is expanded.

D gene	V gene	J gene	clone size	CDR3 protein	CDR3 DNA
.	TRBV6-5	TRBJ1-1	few	CASSLHRRTVNTEAFF	TGTGCCAGCAGCCTACACCGGCGAACAGTGAACACTGAAGCTTTCTTT
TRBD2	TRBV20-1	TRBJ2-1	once	CSAPRGVAGGQDEQFF	TGCAGTGCTCCCCGTGGGGTAGCGGGAGGACAAGATGAGCAGTTCTTC
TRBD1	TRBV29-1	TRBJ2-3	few	CSVEGQGVIDTQYF	TGCAGCGTTGAAGGGCAGGGGGTGATAGATACGCAGTATTTT
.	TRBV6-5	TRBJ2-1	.	CASSPNKLAYNEQFF	TGTGCCAGCAGTCCAAATAAGTTGGCCTACAATGAGCAGTTCTTC
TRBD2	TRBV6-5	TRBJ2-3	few	CASRASGGDTQYF	TGTGCCAGCCGGGCTAGCGGGGGAGATACGCAGTATTTT
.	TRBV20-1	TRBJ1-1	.	CSASRGPNTEAFF	TGCAGTGCTAGTAGAGGTCCGAACACTGAAGCTTTCTTT
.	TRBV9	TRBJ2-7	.	CASSTNRGGEQYF	TGTGCCAGCAGCACCAACAGGGGAGGCGAGCAGTACTTC
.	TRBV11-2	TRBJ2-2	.	CASSFWGNTGELFF	TGTGCCAGCAGCTTTTGGGGAAACACCGGGGAGCTGTTTTTT
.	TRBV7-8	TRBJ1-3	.	CASSGMGGGNTIYF	TGTGCCAGCAGCGGTATGGGGGGTGGAAACACCATATATTTT
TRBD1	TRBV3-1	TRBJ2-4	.	CASSSSDRGLNIQYF	TGTGCCAGCAGCTCCAGCGACAGGGGGCTAAACATTCAGTACTTC
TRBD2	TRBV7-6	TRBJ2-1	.	CASSPTGGNQQFF	TGTGCCAGCAGCCCCACGGGGGGGAATCAGCAGTTCTTC
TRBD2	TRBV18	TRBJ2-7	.	CASSPWASGRVYEQYF	TGTGCCAGCTCACCATGGGCTAGCGGGAGGGTCTACGAGCAGTACTTC
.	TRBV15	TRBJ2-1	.	CATSRSSSSNEQFF	TGTGCCACCAGCAGATCTAGCTCCTCCAATGAGCAGTTCTTC
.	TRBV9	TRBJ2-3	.	CASSVDPGADTQYF	TGTGCCAGCAGCGTAGATCCGGGAGCGGATACGCAGTATTTT
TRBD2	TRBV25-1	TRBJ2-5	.	CASRPPLLAERATQYF	TGTGCCAGCAGACCACCTCTACTAGCGGAGAGAGCTACCCAGTACTTC
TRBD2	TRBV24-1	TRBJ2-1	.	CATSDWRGGPGGLGHNEQFF	TGTGCCACCAGTGATTGGCGTGGAGGGCCGGGGGGATTGGGTCACAATGAGCAGTTCTTC
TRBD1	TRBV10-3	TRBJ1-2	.	CAISAGTGWGISDGYTF	TGTGCCATCAGTGCCGGGACAGGTTGGGGAATTTCCGATGGCTACACCTTC
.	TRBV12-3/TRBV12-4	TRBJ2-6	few	CASSLASGANVLTF	TGTGCCAGCAGTTTAGCCTCTGGGGCCAACGTCCTGACTTTC
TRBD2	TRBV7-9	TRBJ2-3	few	CASSVTSGGGTDTQYF	TGTGCCAGCAGCGTGACTAGCGGGGGGGGCACAGATACGCAGTATTTT
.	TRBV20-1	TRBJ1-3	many	CSARGNTIYF	TGCAGTGCTCGTGGAAACACCATATATTTT
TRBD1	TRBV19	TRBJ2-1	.	CASSYGRDREFF	TGTGCCAGTAGTTACGGCCGGGACAGGGAGTTCTTC
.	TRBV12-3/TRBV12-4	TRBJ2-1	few	CASSLSRSVNEQFF	TGTGCCAGCAGTTTGTCTAGGTCGGTAAATGAGCAGTTCTTC
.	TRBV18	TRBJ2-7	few	CASSYETGPYEQYF	TGTGCCAGCTCCTACGAGACAGGACCCTACGAGCAGTACTTC
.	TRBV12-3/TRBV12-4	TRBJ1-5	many	CASSFRGGQPQHF	TGTGCCAGCAGTTTTAGGGGGGGTCAGCCCCAGCATTTT
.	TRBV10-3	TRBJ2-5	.	CAISEGQVQETQYF	TGTGCCATCAGTGAGGGGCAGGTACAAGAGACCCAGTACTTC
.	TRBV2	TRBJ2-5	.	CASSDYYLKQETQYF	TGTGCCAGCAGTGACTACTACTTAAAGCAAGAGACCCAGTACTTC
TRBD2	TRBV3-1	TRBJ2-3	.	CASSPTSSGTQYF	TGTGCCAGCAGCCCGACTAGCTCCGGTACGCAGTATTTT
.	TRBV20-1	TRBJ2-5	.	CSARALPVQETKYF	TGCAGTGCTAGAGCCCTGCCGGTCCAAGAGACCAAGTACTTC
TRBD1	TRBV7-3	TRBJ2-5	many	CASSSGQGGFGETQYF	TGTGCCAGCAGCTCGGGACAGGGAGGGTTTGGGGAGACCCAGTACTTC
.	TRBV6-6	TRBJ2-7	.	CASSYQRPPYEQYF	TGTGCCAGCAGCTACCAGCGGCCACCTTACGAGCAGTACTTC
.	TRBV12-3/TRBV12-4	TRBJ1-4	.	CASATRDEKLAQFF	TGTGCCAGCGCTACGAGGGATGAAAAACTGGCCCAGTTTTTT
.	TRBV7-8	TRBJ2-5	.	CASSLVQGVDQETQYF	TGTGCCAGCAGCTTAGTTCAGGGTGTCGATCAAGAGACCCAGTACTTC
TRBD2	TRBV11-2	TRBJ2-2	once	CASSLQTSGRAVVGELFF	TGTGCCAGCAGCTTGCAAACTAGCGGGAGGGCCGTAGTCGGGGAGCTGTTTTTT
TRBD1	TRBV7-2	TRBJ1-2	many	CASSLWDRGRGYTF	TGTGCCAGCAGCCTGTGGGACAGGGGGCGAGGCTACACCTTC
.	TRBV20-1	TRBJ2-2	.	CSARHAHRGTGELFF	TGCAGTGCTAGACATGCGCACCGGGGCACCGGGGAGCTGTTTTTT
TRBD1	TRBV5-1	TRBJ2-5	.	CASSARDSGETQYF	TGCGCCAGCAGCGCCAGGGACAGTGGAGAGACCCAGTACTTC
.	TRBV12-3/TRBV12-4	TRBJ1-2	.	CASSPATGYGYTF	TGTGCCAGCAGTCCTGCGACAGGTTATGGCTACACCTTC
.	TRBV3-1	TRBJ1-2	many	CASSQSYYGYTF	TGTGCCAGCAGCCAATCCTACTATGGCTACACCTTC
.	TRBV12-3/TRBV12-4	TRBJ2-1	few	CASSLSGTHNEQFF	TGTGCCAGCAGTCTTTCGGGAACTCACAATGAGCAGTTCTTC
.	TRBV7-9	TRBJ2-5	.	CASSLGANSDQETQYF	TGTGCCAGCAGCTTAGGGGCCAACAGCGACCAAGAGACCCAGTACTTC
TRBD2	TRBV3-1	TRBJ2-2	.	CASSPRAASGTGELFF	TGTGCCAGCAGCCCCCGGGCGGCTAGCGGGACCGGGGAGCTGTTTTTT
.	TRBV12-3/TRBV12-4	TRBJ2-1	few	CASSPSRAGEQFF	TGTGCCAGCAGTCCCTCGAGAGCCGGTGAGCAGTTCTTC
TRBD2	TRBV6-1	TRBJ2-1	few	CASRPGLAGDNEQFF	TGTGCCAGCAGGCCGGGACTAGCGGGAGACAATGAGCAGTTCTTC
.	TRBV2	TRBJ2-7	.	CASKSGYEQYF	TGTGCCAGCAAGTCGGGGTACGAGCAGTACTTC
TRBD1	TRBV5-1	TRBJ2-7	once	CAGSLNPTGLGEQYF	TGCGCCGGCAGCTTGAACCCGACAGGGTTGGGCGAGCAGTACTTC
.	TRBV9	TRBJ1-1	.	CASSTGNEAFF	TGTGCCAGCAGCACTGGTAATGAAGCTTTCTTT
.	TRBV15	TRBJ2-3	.	CATSRGGGTDTQYF	TGTGCCACCAGCAGAGGGGGCGGCACAGATACGCAGTATTTT
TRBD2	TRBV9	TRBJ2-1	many	CASSSRTSGVRNEQFF	TGTGCCAGCAGCTCCCGGACTAGCGGGGTTCGGAATGAGCAGTTCTTC
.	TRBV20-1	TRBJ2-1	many	CSALTGIHEQFF	TGCAGTGCCCTAACAGGGATCCATGAGCAGTTCTTC
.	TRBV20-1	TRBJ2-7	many	CSAREAGQPIEQYF	TGCAGTGCTAGAGAGGCCGGACAGCCGATCGAGCAGTACTTC
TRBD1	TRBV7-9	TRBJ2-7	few	CASSGDRVSTYEQYF	TGTGCCAGCAGCGGGGACAGGGTTAGCACCTACGAGCAGTACTTC
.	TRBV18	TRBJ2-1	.	CASSPDLYNEQFF	TGTGCCAGCTCACCAGACCTGTACAATGAGCAGTTCTTC
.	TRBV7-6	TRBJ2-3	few	CASSLQGEGSADTQYF	TGTGCCAGCAGCTTACAGGGGGAGGGAAGCGCAGATACGCAGTATTTT
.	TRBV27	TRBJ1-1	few	CASRATTGTEAFF	TGTGCCAGCAGGGCTACGACAGGCACTGAAGCTTTCTTT